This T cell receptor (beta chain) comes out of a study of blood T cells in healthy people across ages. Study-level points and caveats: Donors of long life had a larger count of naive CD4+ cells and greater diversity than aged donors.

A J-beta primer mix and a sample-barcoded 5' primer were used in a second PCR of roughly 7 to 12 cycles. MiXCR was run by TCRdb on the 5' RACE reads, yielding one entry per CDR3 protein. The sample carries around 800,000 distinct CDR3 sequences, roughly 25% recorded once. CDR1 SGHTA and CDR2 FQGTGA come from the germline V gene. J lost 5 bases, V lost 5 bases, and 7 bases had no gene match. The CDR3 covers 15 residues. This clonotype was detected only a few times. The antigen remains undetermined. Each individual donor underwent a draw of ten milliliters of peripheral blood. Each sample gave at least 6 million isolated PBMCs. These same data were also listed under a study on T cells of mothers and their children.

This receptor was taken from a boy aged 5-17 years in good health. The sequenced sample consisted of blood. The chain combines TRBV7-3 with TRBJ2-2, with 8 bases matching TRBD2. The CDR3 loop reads CASSPSGGVTGELFF. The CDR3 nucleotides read TGTGCCAGCAGCCCCTCGGGAGGGGTTACCGGGGAGCTGTTTTTT.